A single sample is the source of the 20 T cell receptor beta chains below, sequenced in a study of blood T cell repertoires in COVID-19. Only in-frame clones appear in the TCRdb table, and some are missing; sequencing was by immunoSEQ multiplex PCR. The sample holds 330,000 or so clones; around 90% are singletons and the top ten take approximately 17%. The sequenced material came from PBMCs or T cells enriched from blood (not recorded which). The receptors originated from a woman under 40 who had recovered from COVID-19.

V gene TRBV9 combines with J gene TRBJ2-2; TRBD2 matches 15 bases. The V segment lost 0 bases and the J segment 1 base; nucleotides outside the gene matches: 4. In germline, CDR1 is SGDLS, CDR2 YYNGEE. The CDR3 extends over 19 amino acids. The CDR3 protein is CASSVAGLAGGLNTGELFF. The CDR3 DNA follows: TGTGCCAGCAGCGTAGCGGGACTAGCGGGAGGATTGAACACCGGGGAGCTGTTTTTT.

The CDR3 sequence is CATSDPRTSPSYEQYF. For the CDR3, the DNA is TGTGCCACCAGTGATCCTCGGACTAGTCCGTCCTACGAGCAGTACTTC. V and J are TRBV24-1 and TRBJ2-7; 7 nucleotides line up with TRBD2. Germline loops: CDR1 KGHDR, CDR2 SFDVKD. CDR3 size: 16 residues. V trimming: 3 bases; J trimming: 1 base; junction bases outside the gene matches: 8.

This clone appeared a few times. The rearrangement uses TRBV3-1 (or the pseudogene TRBV3-2) and TRBJ1-3; maybe TRBD1 (5 bases). The germline gives CDR1 LGHDT, CDR2 YNNKEL (reference sequence). With 3 bases removed from V and 4 bases from J, the gap between germline ends came to 16 bases. This CDR3 contains 16 residues. The CDR3 DNA sequence: TGTGCCAGCAGCCACCGCGGGGCAGGGTCCGGAAACACCATATATTTT. Its protein is CASSHRGAGSGNTIYF.

This clone was observed once. V usage is TRBV27 and J usage is TRBJ2-7; D is ambiguous. Germline CDR1 and CDR2: MNHEY and SMNVEV (reference sequence). The CDR3 runs 15 residues. V was clipped by 2 bases and J by 2 bases, with 13 bases between them. CDR3: CASSLSPGEPYEQYF. The CDR3 nucleotides read TGTGCCAGCAGTTTAAGTCCCGGAGAACCCTACGAGCAGTACTTC.

The chain employs TRBV28 and TRBJ2-4; D remains unclear. Trimming left V 5 bases short and J 0 bases short, with 23 bases between. Germline CDR1 MDHEN, CDR2 SYDVKM. There are 19 residues in the CDR3. CDR3 DNA: TGTGCCAGCAGTCCATGGCGCACCCCGACTCCCGTAGCCAAAAACATTCAGTACTTC. Its translation: CASSPWRTPTPVAKNIQYF.

This clone was counted between two and nine times. The chain combines TRBV6-2 or TRBV6-3 with TRBJ2-1; D possibly corresponds to TRBD2 (6 bases). CDR1 is MNHEY and CDR2 is SVGEGT in the germline V gene. The CDR3 is 15 residues long. V was shortened by 5 bases and J by 3 bases, with 14 bases between the two germline ends. The CDR3 DNA reads as TGTGCCAGCAGTCCCAGGCGGGGAAACTACAATGAGCAGTTCTTC. Its translation is CASSPRRGNYNEQFF.

CDR3 nucleotides: TGTGCCAGCAGCTTAGGCAGGGGCAAGCAAGAGACCCAGTACTTC. It codes for CASSLGRGKQETQYF. V and J are TRBV7-2 and TRBJ2-5, with D tentatively TRBD1 (6 bases). Trimming left V 1 base short and J 2 bases short, with 11 bases between. The CDR3 is 15 residues long. CDR1 SGHTA and CDR2 FQGNSA come from the germline V gene.

The chain combines TRBV4-1 with TRBJ2-1; no firm D call. Trimming took off 0 bases at V and 0 bases at J, with 12 bases between the two ends. Germline V gene lookup returns CDR1 MGHRA and CDR2 YSYEKL. This CDR3 region has 17 residues. The CDR3 sequence is CASSQDLMAFSYNEQFF. For the CDR3, the DNA is TGCGCCAGCAGCCAAGATCTGATGGCCTTCTCCTACAATGAGCAGTTCTTC.

This clone was recorded once. The CDR3 sequence is CASSVERGPQETQYF. The CDR3 coding sequence is TGTGCCAGCAGCGTGGAAAGGGGGCCCCAAGAGACCCAGTACTTC. The chain joins TRBV9 to TRBJ2-5, with 7 bases identical to TRBD1. V lost 2 bases to trimming and J lost 1 base; unmatched junction nucleotides: 5. This CDR3 is built from 15 residues. Per the germline V gene, CDR1 is SGDLS and CDR2 is YYNGEE. The full variable domain, rest sourced from reference TRBV9 and TRBJ2-5, is DSGVTQTPKHLITATGQRVTLRCSPRSGDLSVYWYQQSLDQGLQFLIQYYNGEERAKGNILERFSAQQFPDLHSELNLSSLELGDSALYFCASSVERGPQETQYFGPGTRLLVL.

The V and J genes are TRBV19 and TRBJ2-7; 7 bases agree with TRBD1. The germline CDR1 and CDR2 sequences are LNHDA and SQIVND (reference sequence). V lost 1 base and J lost 3; bases outside the gene matches: 6. This CDR3 region has 15 residues. CDR3 nucleotides: TGTGCCAGTAGTATAGCCACGGGACAGATCTACGAGCAGTACTTC. Amino acids: CASSIATGQIYEQYF.

The gene calls are TRBV5-1 and TRBJ2-3; D possibly corresponds to TRBD2 (5 bases). The CDR3 covers 13 residues. V dropped 3 bases and J dropped 6 bases, with 11 bases sitting between them. Germline V lookup: CDR1 SGHRS, CDR2 YFSETQ. In DNA, the CDR3 is TGCGCCAGCAGCTCAACTGGCGGGGATACGCAGTATTTT. Its protein product is CASSSTGGDTQYF.

The chain uses TRBV9 and TRBJ2-1; 9 bases agree with TRBD1. CDR1 is SGDLS, CDR2 YYNGEE, per germline. The V segment lost 4 bases and the J segment 7 bases; nucleotides outside the gene matches: 9. The CDR3 sequence is 15 residues long. DNA for the CDR3: TGTGCCAGCAGCTCGGGACAGGGAAGACGGAATGAGCAGTTCTTC. Translation: CASSSGQGRRNEQFF.

The CDR3 nucleotides are TGTGCCAGCACCCAGGGGCGAAACTATGGCTACACCTTC. This codes for CASTQGRNYGYTF. The chain has TRBV28 and TRBJ1-2, with D possibly matching TRBD1 (6 bases). This CDR3 has 13 amino acids. Trimming pared 7 bases from V and 2 bases from J, leaving 11 bases between. CDR1 and CDR2 from the germline V gene are MDHEN and SYDVKM.

The chain has TRBV10-2 and TRBJ1-1; 8 bases are a match to TRBD1. Trimming cost V 6 bases and J 1 base; bases outside gene matches: 1. CDR1 is WSHSY, CDR2 SAAADI, per germline. The CDR3 has 13 amino acids. CDR3 in amino acids: CASRQGENTEAFF. Here the CDR3 DNA reads TGCGCCAGCAGACAGGGGGAGAACACTGAAGCTTTCTTT.

The rearrangement uses TRBV9 and TRBJ2-5, with D possibly being TRBD1 (5 bases). The V gene lost 0 bases and the J gene lost 2 bases, with 14 bases spanning the gap. The CDR3 sequence is 16 residues long. Germline V lookup: CDR1 SGDLS, CDR2 YYNGEE. CDR3 residues: CASSVGGYRKQETQYF. In DNA, the CDR3 is TGTGCCAGCAGCGTAGGGGGCTACAGGAAGCAAGAGACCCAGTACTTC.

J is TRBJ2-1 and V is TRBV3-1 (or the pseudogene TRBV3-2), with D possibly being TRBD1 (6 bases). The CDR3 covers 14 residues. The germline V gene encodes CDR1 LGHDT and CDR2 YNNKEL (reference sequence). Trimming pared 6 bases from V and 8 bases from J, leaving 17 bases between. The CDR3 DNA sequence: TGTGCCAGCAGTACAGGGTCGTTGGAACATGAGCAGTTCTTC. Amino acids: CASSTGSLEHEQFF.

This sequence joins TRBV4-2 and TRBJ2-1; the match to TRBD2 covers 9 bases. Germline values: CDR1 LGHNA, CDR2 YNFKEQ. The CDR3 loop spans 16 amino acids. With 0 bases clipped from V and 4 bases from J, the junction kept 4 bases outside the gene matches. The CDR3 DNA is TGTGCCAGCAGCCAAGATTCTAGCGGGAAATACAATGAGCAGTTCTTC. It is translated as CASSQDSSGKYNEQFF.

This clone was seen once. The chain links TRBV3-1 (or the pseudogene TRBV3-2) to TRBJ2-1; D is undetermined. Trimming stripped 0 bases from V and 9 bases from J, with 12 bases between. Germline CDR1 reads LGHDT; CDR2 reads YNNKEL (reference sequence). The CDR3 runs to 14 residues. CDR3 residues: CASSQDPQYSEQFF. CDR3 nucleotides: TGTGCCAGCAGCCAAGATCCCCAATATAGTGAGCAGTTCTTC.

This chain uses TRBV19 with TRBJ2-1; 10 nucleotides agree with TRBD2. The CDR3 has 17 amino acids. V lost 2 bases and J lost 6; bases outside the gene matches: 10. Germline V gives CDR1 LNHDA, CDR2 SQIVND (reference sequence). The CDR3 nucleotides read TGTGCCAGTAGTATAATGGGTTTAGCGGGAGGTGGCAATGAGCAGTTCTTC. This translates into CASSIMGLAGGGNEQFF.

This clone was seen more than once but under ten times. The V call is TRBV7-2, the J call TRBJ1-3, with a weak D call TRBD1 (5 bases). Trimming stripped 0 bases from V and 7 bases from J, with 16 bases between. The CDR3 has 16 amino acids. Looked up from germline, CDR1 is SGHTA and CDR2 is FQGNSA. CDR3 amino acids: CASSLASAGKGNTIYF. The CDR3 DNA sequence: TGTGCCAGCAGCTTAGCATCGGCAGGGAAGGGCAACACCATATATTTT.